The clone carrying this T cell receptor (beta chain) was seen at least ten times. The antigen remains unidentified. CDR1 is SGHTA and CDR2 is FQGNSA in the germline V gene. Trimming stripped 4 bases from V and 1 base from J, with 15 bases between. This CDR3 has 16 residues. TCRdb re-called the reads with MiXCR, one entry per CDR3 protein. The sample carries 340,000 or so distinct CDR3 sequences, approximately 25% recorded once. These data are taken from a study of T cell repertoires in cytomegalovirus infection. Across the study: Signatures in public TCR beta sequences pointed to both CMV infection and matching HLA type. Study findings and constraints: HLA-C-restricted CMV clonotypes gave the most frequent clonotype in two of eight donors.

The chain has TRBV7-2 and TRBJ2-3, with D possibly called TRBD1 or TRBD2 (7 bases each). This specimen consisted of cultured PBMCs, obtained from culture after CMV antigen stimulation. This clonotype was sampled from a human donor in good health (CMV status not recorded). Some clones in this sample may be carry-over from other donors' samples. The CDR3: CASSSLQGGGTDTQYF. The CDR3, as DNA: TGTGCCAGCAGCTCACTTCAGGGGGGGGGCACAGATACGCAGTATTTT.